The 18 T cell receptor beta chains presented below share a single source sample, sequenced in a study of cytomegalovirus exposure and HLA in healthy donors. With 60 Vbeta and 13 Jbeta primers, the PCR was carried out. Libraries were prepared by immunoSEQ multiplex PCR; TCRdb keeps only in-frame clonotypes and omits some of them. The table includes over 95,000 clones, roughly four fifths detected once. The sample consisted of PBMCs. Receptors were obtained from a woman between 18 and 29 years old in good health and CMV-seronegative.

The chain is built from TRBV10-2 and TRBJ1-5, with 9 bases fitting TRBD1. With V trimmed by 0 bases and J by 7 bases, 1 base remained unmatched. Per germline, CDR1 WSHSY and CDR2 SAAADI. CDR3 length equals 14 residues. CDR3 protein: CASSESGTGQPQHF. The CDR3 coding sequence is TGCGCCAGCAGTGAGTCTGGGACAGGGCAGCCCCAGCATTTT.

The rearrangement links TRBV25-1 to TRBJ2-5; possibly TRBD1 for D (6 bases). Trimming pared 5 bases from V and 3 bases from J, leaving 16 bases between. Germline assignment: CDR1 MGHDK and CDR2 SYGVNS. The CDR3 is 15 amino acids. In nucleotides, the CDR3 is TGTGCCAGCAGTACGCCGACAGGCCCAAAAGAGACCCAGTACTTC. Amino acids: CASSTPTGPKETQYF.

This clone was seen more than once but under ten times. V is TRBV19 and J is TRBJ1-5; D is unresolved. Trimming left V 2 bases short and J 3 bases short, with 8 bases between. This CDR3 is built from 14 residues. Germline V gene sequence: CDR1 LNHDA, CDR2 SQIVND (reference sequence). CDR3 nucleotides: TGTGCCAGTAGTATAAGGAGTAACAATCAGCCCCAGCATTTT. This gives the protein CASSIRSNNQPQHF.

V and J are TRBV7-7 and TRBJ2-1, with D possibly TRBD1 on 5 matching bases. The CDR3 has 13 amino acids. The V end was cut by 5 bases, the J end by 3 bases, with 8 bases between. Germline CDR1 SSHAT, CDR2 FNYEAQ (reference sequence). The CDR3 DNA sequence: TGTGCCAGCAGCCCTGACAGCTACAATGAGCAGTTCTTC. This sequence encodes CASSPDSYNEQFF.

This chain connects TRBV19 to TRBJ2-3; TRBD1 aligns across 7 bases. From germline, CDR1 is LNHDA and CDR2 SQIVND (reference sequence). V was pared by 11 bases and J by 2 bases, with 7 bases of the junction left unmatched. The CDR3 extends over 13 amino acids. CDR3 residues: CASGDRDTDTQYF. CDR3 DNA sequence: TGTGCCTCCGGAGACAGGGACACAGATACGCAGTATTTT.

The rearrangement joins TRBV4-2 to TRBJ1-4; tentatively, D is TRBD1 (5 bases). Trimming removed 4 bases at V and 6 bases at J, with 12 bases between. Germline V gene sequence: CDR1 LGHNA, CDR2 YNFKEQ. The length of the CDR3 is 14 residues. This CDR3 reads CASSPRQGDEKLFF. Here the CDR3 DNA reads TGTGCCAGCAGCCCACGGCAGGGCGATGAAAAACTGTTTTTT.

The V call is TRBV7-9, the J call TRBJ1-2, with TRBD1 identical over 9 bases. The junction had 5 bases not matched to a gene; V was cut back by 5 bases and J by 4 bases. CDR1 is SEHNR, CDR2 FQNEAQ, per germline (reference sequence). This CDR3 has 14 residues. Written as DNA, the CDR3 is TGTGCCAGCAGCCCACAGGGGGCCGGCTATGGCTACACCTTC. Translated: CASSPQGAGYGYTF.

The chain employs TRBV25-1 and TRBJ2-5; TRBD2 agrees at 11 bases. V dropped 5 bases and J dropped 1; count of bases not matched to a gene: 3. CDR1 and CDR2 (germline): MGHDK, SYGVNS. This CDR3 comprises 15 residues. The CDR3 DNA reads TGTGCCAGCAGTAGGGGGACTAGCGGCCAAGAGACCCAGTACTTC. This encodes CASSRGTSGQETQYF. Full variable domain (missing parts from reference TRBV25-1 and TRBJ2-5): EADIYQTPRYLVIGTGKKITLECSQTMGHDKMYWYQQDPGMELHLIHYSYGVNSTEKGDLSSESTVSRIRTEHFPLTLESARPSHTSQYLCASSRGTSGQETQYFGPGTRLLVL.

This chain connects TRBV11-2 to TRBJ2-1, with a tentative D call TRBD2 (6 bases). CDR3 length: 16 residues. CDR1 and CDR2 (germline): SGHAT, FQNNGV. V was clipped by 4 bases and J by 0 bases, with 13 bases between them. CDR3 loop: CASSYGTPSSYNEQFF. The CDR3 nucleotides read TGTGCCAGCAGCTACGGGACTCCGAGCTCCTACAATGAGCAGTTCTTC.

In its sample, this clone was seen a few times. DNA for the CDR3: TGTGCCAGCAGCTACAGCGGGGGGCTCACTGAAGCTTTCTTT. Protein sequence: CASSYSGGLTEAFF. The chain employs TRBV7-2 and TRBJ1-1; possible D gene TRBD1, 6 bases. Trimming removed 4 bases from V and 4 bases from J, with 13 bases in between. This CDR3 has 14 amino acids. The germline CDR1 and CDR2 sequences are SGHTA and FQGNSA.

The rearrangement uses TRBV5-5 and TRBJ2-7; 7 nucleotides line up with TRBD1. This CDR3 comprises 16 residues. After removal of 0 bases from V and 4 bases from J, the junction contained 10 bases not matched to a gene. Germline CDR1 SGHKS, CDR2 YYEKEE (reference sequence). This CDR3 is CASSLASGGVRYEQYV. The CDR3 nucleotides read TGTGCCAGCAGCTTGGCTTCAGGGGGAGTTAGGTACGAGCAGTACGTC.

The sample holds a few counts of this clone. The CDR3 nucleotides are TGTGCCATCAGTGAGTCCTTATTTTTGGGGAGTCCCCATCAGCCCCAGCATTTT. It encodes CAISESLFLGSPHQPQHF. The rearrangement uses TRBV10-3 and TRBJ1-5; D is unresolved. CDR1 ENHRY and CDR2 SYGVKD come from the germline V gene. The germline V and J ends were trimmed by 0 bases and 5 bases, with 20 bases remaining between them. The CDR3 has 18 amino acids.

The rearrangement links TRBV6-5 to TRBJ2-7, with 7 positions matching TRBD1. The CDR3 is 14 amino acids. From germline, CDR1 is MNHEY and CDR2 SVGAGI. V lost 4 bases to trimming and J lost 3 bases; unmatched junction nucleotides: 6. CDR3 residues: CASSWGTARYEQYF. The CDR3 DNA reads as TGTGCCAGCAGTTGGGGGACAGCGCGCTACGAGCAGTACTTC.

The genes are TRBV6-1 and TRBJ2-5; TRBD1 is a possible D gene (6 bases). Germline V gene lookup returns CDR1 MNHNS and CDR2 SASEGT. This CDR3 spans 13 amino acids. The V gene lost 6 bases and the J gene lost 1 base, with 9 bases spanning the gap. CDR3 nucleotides: TGTGCCAGCAGAACAGGGCTCCAAGAGACCCAGTACTTC. Translating gives CASRTGLQETQYF.

This sequence joins TRBV5-4 and TRBJ2-3; tentatively, D is TRBD2 (5 bases). Trimming took 1 base from V and 1 from J, leaving 16 bases between them. Per germline, CDR1 SGHNT and CDR2 YYREEE (reference sequence). The CDR3 runs to 17 residues. CDR3 in DNA: TGTGCCAGCAGCTTGAAAAGCTTGGGAGTGGGCACAGATACGCAGTATTTT. It codes for CASSLKSLGVGTDTQYF.

V and J are TRBV11-1 and TRBJ2-7, with 12 nucleotides matching TRBD2. The CDR3 sequence is 16 residues long. CDR1 SGHAT and CDR2 FQDESV come from the germline V gene (reference sequence). Trimming at V came to 6 bases and at J to 3 bases, leaving 9 bases not matched to a gene. The chain's CDR3 is CASRALTSGGFYEQYF. The CDR3 region has the DNA TGTGCCAGCAGGGCCCTCACTAGCGGGGGGTTCTACGAGCAGTACTTC.

The V and J genes are TRBV23-1 and TRBJ1-1, with TRBD1 identical over 8 bases. TRBV23-1 is given ORF status, its function remaining uncertain. The CDR3 loop spans 14 amino acids. J was trimmed by 4 bases and V by 3 bases; bases with no gene match: 4. DNA of the CDR3: TGCGCCAGCAGTCACGGACAGGGCAGCACTGAAGCTTTCTTT. It codes for CASSHGQGSTEAFF.

The chain links TRBV5-6 to TRBJ2-4; D call uncertain. V was trimmed by 0 bases and J by 0 bases, leaving 10 bases between them. Germline V gene sequence: CDR1 SGHDT, CDR2 YYEEEE. The CDR3 spans 16 residues. CDR3 coding DNA: TGTGCCAGCAGCTTGGAGCCCAACGTAGCCAAAAACATTCAGTACTTC. Translating it yields CASSLEPNVAKNIQYF. The whole variable domain, remainder taken from reference TRBV5-6 and TRBJ2-4, is DAGVTQSPTHLIKTRGQQVTLRCSPKSGHDTVSWYQQALGQGPQFIFQYYEEEERQRGNFPDRFSGHQFPNYSSELNVNALLLGDSALYLCASSLEPNVAKNIQYFGAGTRLSVL.